Listed below are T cell receptor beta chains from one sample, sequenced in a study of identical twins. MiXCR, applied by TCRdb to the 5' RACE reads, yields one record per CDR3 protein. The table lists more than 400,000 distinct CDR3 sequences, roughly 15% of them singletons, with around 0.48% in the top ten. The data also belong to a second study, concerning yellow fever vaccine responses in identical twins.

The sample taken for sequencing was CD4+ T cells sorted from blood. Source of these receptors: a woman under 30 in good health. Both conserved end residues are part of each CDR3. The order of the fields is clone size, V gene, D gene, J gene, CDR3 DNA, CDR3 protein. A D gene is named only where the DNA matches it firmly. Clone size is given for some rows only: seen once, a few or many times, or a class if the clone is expanded.

clone size: few
V gene: TRBV10-3
D gene: NA
J gene: TRBJ1-1
CDR3 DNA: TGTGCCATCAGTGGGGGTATGAACACTGAAGCTTTCTTT
CDR3 protein: CAISGGMNTEAFF

clone size: few
V gene: TRBV14
D gene: TRBD1
J gene: TRBJ2-1
CDR3 DNA: TGTGCCAGCAGATCGTCGGGGACAGGGGGCTGGAATGAGCAGTTCTTC
CDR3 protein: CASRSSGTGGWNEQFF

clone size: many
V gene: TRBV12-3/TRBV12-4
D gene: NA
J gene: TRBJ2-2
CDR3 DNA: TGTGCCAGCAGTTTAGTTGTCAGGGATACCGGGGAGCTGTTTTTT
CDR3 protein: CASSLVVRDTGELFF

clone size: few
V gene: TRBV5-1
D gene: NA
J gene: TRBJ1-1
CDR3 DNA: TGCGCCAGCAGCTTGTCGGGGGGGAAGGACACTGAAGCTTTCTTT
CDR3 protein: CASSLSGGKDTEAFF

clone size: few
V gene: TRBV6-2/TRBV6-3
D gene: NA
J gene: TRBJ2-1
CDR3 DNA: TGTGCCAGCAGTACAGGGCGGCTAGTTTACAATGAGCAGTTCTTC
CDR3 protein: CASSTGRLVYNEQFF

clone size: few
V gene: TRBV20-1
D gene: NA
J gene: TRBJ1-2
CDR3 DNA: TGCAGTGCTAGAGATAGCAAGGTTTCTTTTCTCTATGGCTACACCTTC
CDR3 protein: CSARDSKVSFLYGYTF

clone size: few
V gene: TRBV20-1
D gene: NA
J gene: TRBJ2-7
CDR3 DNA: TGCAGTGCTAGAGATTGGGGGACCTACGAGCAGTACTTC
CDR3 protein: CSARDWGTYEQYF

clone size: NA
V gene: TRBV20-1
D gene: TRBD2
J gene: TRBJ2-5
CDR3 DNA: TGCAGTGCTAACGGACTAGCGGGGTCAGAGACCCAGTACTTC
CDR3 protein: CSANGLAGSETQYF

clone size: NA
V gene: TRBV19
D gene: TRBD1
J gene: TRBJ2-1
CDR3 DNA: TGTGCCAGTAGTATGGGACAGCCGGGGACCAATGAGCAGTTCTTC
CDR3 protein: CASSMGQPGTNEQFF

clone size: many
V gene: TRBV4-2
D gene: NA
J gene: TRBJ1-1
CDR3 DNA: TGTGCCAGCAGCCAAGTAACGGGGGGCGCTGAAGCTTTCTTT
CDR3 protein: CASSQVTGGAEAFF

clone size: NA
V gene: TRBV12-3/TRBV12-4
D gene: NA
J gene: TRBJ2-1
CDR3 DNA: TGTGCCAGCAGTCAGGGGTCTGTTCCCAATGAGCAGTTCTTC
CDR3 protein: CASSQGSVPNEQFF

clone size: NA
V gene: TRBV19
D gene: TRBD1
J gene: TRBJ2-4
CDR3 DNA: TGTGCCAGTAGGCCCACAGGGGGGTTGGACATTCAGTACTTC
CDR3 protein: CASRPTGGLDIQYF

clone size: NA
V gene: TRBV7-2
D gene: TRBD2
J gene: TRBJ2-3
CDR3 DNA: TGTGCCAGCAGCCTGAGCGGGAGAGGCGCAGATACGCAGTATTTT
CDR3 protein: CASSLSGRGADTQYF

clone size: NA
V gene: TRBV5-1
D gene: NA
J gene: TRBJ2-5
CDR3 DNA: TGCGCCAGCAGCGACTTCAGGGTATCCCAGGAGACCCAGTACTTC
CDR3 protein: CASSDFRVSQETQYF

clone size: few
V gene: TRBV4-1
D gene: NA
J gene: TRBJ2-3
CDR3 DNA: TGCGCCAGCAGCCAAGTGACAGGCAGGGGCGGTTTGTCGCAGTATTTT
CDR3 protein: CASSQVTGRGGLSQYF

clone size: many
V gene: TRBV7-9
D gene: NA
J gene: TRBJ2-1
CDR3 DNA: TGCGCCAGCAGCTTCAATGAGCAGTTCTTC
CDR3 protein: CASSFNEQFF

clone size: NA
V gene: TRBV10-3
D gene: TRBD2
J gene: TRBJ2-7
CDR3 DNA: TGTGCCACCACTCCTGGAGGTAGCGGGAGTGTCTACGAGCAGTACTTC
CDR3 protein: CATTPGGSGSVYEQYF

clone size: NA
V gene: TRBV5-1
D gene: NA
J gene: TRBJ2-2
CDR3 DNA: TGCGCCAGCAGCTTGGCACTAGCCCCAAGGACCGGGGAGCTGTTTTTT
CDR3 protein: CASSLALAPRTGELFF

clone size: few
V gene: TRBV7-6
D gene: NA
J gene: TRBJ2-1
CDR3 DNA: TGTGCCAGCAGCTTAGTGGCAGGACACAATGAGCAGTTCTTC
CDR3 protein: CASSLVAGHNEQFF

clone size: few
V gene: TRBV18
D gene: NA
J gene: TRBJ1-1
CDR3 DNA: TGTGCCAGCTCACTCAGGGCAGGGATGAAGAACACTGAAGCTTTCTTT
CDR3 protein: CASSLRAGMKNTEAFF

clone size: many
V gene: TRBV5-1
D gene: NA
J gene: TRBJ2-3
CDR3 DNA: TGCGCCAGCAGCAGGCAATCGGGGGCAGATACGCAGTATTTT
CDR3 protein: CASSRQSGADTQYF

clone size: few
V gene: TRBV11-2
D gene: TRBD2
J gene: TRBJ2-5
CDR3 DNA: TGTGCCAGCAGCTTAAATGGCCTAGCGGGAGGTTCGGGAGAGACCCAGTACTTC
CDR3 protein: CASSLNGLAGGSGETQYF

clone size: NA
V gene: TRBV12-3/TRBV12-4
D gene: NA
J gene: TRBJ2-1
CDR3 DNA: TGTGCCAGCGTTTCTAGGTGGGGCAATGAGCAGTTCTTC
CDR3 protein: CASVSRWGNEQFF

clone size: NA
V gene: TRBV10-2
D gene: TRBD1
J gene: TRBJ2-2
CDR3 DNA: TGCGCCAGCAGGCCAGGGGGCAGCAGCACCGGGGAGCTGTTTTTT
CDR3 protein: CASRPGGSSTGELFF

clone size: NA
V gene: TRBV12-3/TRBV12-4
D gene: TRBD1
J gene: TRBJ1-2
CDR3 DNA: TGTGCCAGCAGCTTAAGACAGGGGGCTCGGGGCTACACCTTC
CDR3 protein: CASSLRQGARGYTF

clone size: NA
V gene: TRBV7-2
D gene: TRBD2
J gene: TRBJ2-2
CDR3 DNA: TGTGCCAGCAGTTCGACTAGCGGGGGCACCGGGGAGCTGTTTTTT
CDR3 protein: CASSSTSGGTGELFF

clone size: NA
V gene: TRBV2
D gene: NA
J gene: TRBJ1-4
CDR3 DNA: TGTGCCAGCAGGGCAGGGCCCATGGAAAAACTGTTTTTT
CDR3 protein: CASRAGPMEKLFF

clone size: NA
V gene: TRBV12-3/TRBV12-4
D gene: TRBD1
J gene: TRBJ2-5
CDR3 DNA: TGTGCCAGCAGTTCGAGAAGACAGGGAGTTGGGGAGACCCAGTACTTC
CDR3 protein: CASSSRRQGVGETQYF

clone size: many
V gene: TRBV28
D gene: TRBD1
J gene: TRBJ2-5
CDR3 DNA: TGTGCCAGCAGTCCCGAGGGACAGGTACAAGAGACCCAGTACTTC
CDR3 protein: CASSPEGQVQETQYF

clone size: few
V gene: TRBV5-1
D gene: TRBD2
J gene: TRBJ2-3
CDR3 DNA: TGCGCCAGCAGCTTGCGGTCTAGCGGGAGGGGCACAGATACGCAGTATTTT
CDR3 protein: CASSLRSSGRGTDTQYF

clone size: few
V gene: TRBV7-9
D gene: TRBD2
J gene: TRBJ2-3
CDR3 DNA: TGTGCCAGCACCTCCCGACTAGCGGGCACAGATACGCAGTATTTT
CDR3 protein: CASTSRLAGTDTQYF

clone size: NA
V gene: TRBV5-1
D gene: NA
J gene: TRBJ2-7
CDR3 DNA: TGCGCCAGCAGCTTTAGGTCAGGGACGCTGAACGAGCAGTACTTC
CDR3 protein: CASSFRSGTLNEQYF

clone size: NA
V gene: TRBV10-3
D gene: NA
J gene: TRBJ1-3
CDR3 DNA: TGTGCCACCGAAGCGAGCAGGGCTGGAAACACCATATATTTT
CDR3 protein: CATEASRAGNTIYF

clone size: NA
V gene: TRBV5-1
D gene: NA
J gene: TRBJ1-2
CDR3 DNA: TGCGCCAGCATGGAAGGCGGGATAGGCTATGGCTACACCTTC
CDR3 protein: CASMEGGIGYGYTF

clone size: few
V gene: TRBV6-1
D gene: TRBD2
J gene: TRBJ2-7
CDR3 DNA: TGTGCCAGCAGTGAACCGGGACTAGTCGACGAGCAGTACTTC
CDR3 protein: CASSEPGLVDEQYF

clone size: few
V gene: TRBV2
D gene: NA
J gene: TRBJ2-7
CDR3 DNA: TGTGCCAGCAGTCGCCGTTGGGAGCAGTACTTC
CDR3 protein: CASSRRWEQYF

clone size: few
V gene: TRBV20-1
D gene: NA
J gene: TRBJ2-6
CDR3 DNA: TGCAGTGCCAATGGACCCTCTGGGGCCAACGTCCTGACTTTC
CDR3 protein: CSANGPSGANVLTF

clone size: few
V gene: TRBV5-1
D gene: TRBD1
J gene: TRBJ2-1
CDR3 DNA: TGCGCCAGCAGCTTGCTACGACAGGGCGGTGAGCAGTTCTTC
CDR3 protein: CASSLLRQGGEQFF

clone size: NA
V gene: TRBV3-1
D gene: TRBD1
J gene: TRBJ2-5
CDR3 DNA: TGTGCCAGCAGCCACGGACAGGGAAGGGAAGAGACCCAGTACTTC
CDR3 protein: CASSHGQGREETQYF

clone size: few
V gene: TRBV29-1
D gene: NA
J gene: TRBJ2-7
CDR3 DNA: TGCAGCGCCGTTGACTCATACGAGCAGTACTTC
CDR3 protein: CSAVDSYEQYF

clone size: NA
V gene: TRBV2
D gene: NA
J gene: TRBJ1-3
CDR3 DNA: TGTGCCAGCTCTAGGGACGGGACGCCTGGAAACACCATATATTTT
CDR3 protein: CASSRDGTPGNTIYF

clone size: NA
V gene: TRBV20-1
D gene: TRBD2
J gene: TRBJ2-7
CDR3 DNA: TGCAGTGCTAGAGATCCCCTCTCTAGCGGGAGGTTGTACGAGCAGTACTTC
CDR3 protein: CSARDPLSSGRLYEQYF

clone size: many
V gene: TRBV20-1
D gene: TRBD2
J gene: TRBJ2-3
CDR3 DNA: TGCAGTGCTAGGACTAGCGTCCTCACAGATACGCAGTATTTT
CDR3 protein: CSARTSVLTDTQYF

clone size: few
V gene: TRBV12-3/TRBV12-4
D gene: NA
J gene: TRBJ2-7
CDR3 DNA: TGTGCCAGCAGTTTGGACTTGAGCTCCTACGAGCAGTACTTC
CDR3 protein: CASSLDLSSYEQYF

clone size: NA
V gene: TRBV5-1
D gene: NA
J gene: TRBJ1-2
CDR3 DNA: TGCGCCAGCAGCTTGGCTCAGGGATCCTATGGCTACACCTTC
CDR3 protein: CASSLAQGSYGYTF

clone size: NA
V gene: TRBV12-3/TRBV12-4
D gene: TRBD2
J gene: TRBJ2-5
CDR3 DNA: TGTGCCAGCAGTTTAGGTGGGACTAGTTCGGAGACCCAGTACTTC
CDR3 protein: CASSLGGTSSETQYF

clone size: few
V gene: TRBV7-9
D gene: TRBD1
J gene: TRBJ2-2
CDR3 DNA: TGTGCCAGCAGACCCACAGGGGAAATGAACACCGGGGAGCTGTTTTTT
CDR3 protein: CASRPTGEMNTGELFF

clone size: NA
V gene: TRBV7-2
D gene: TRBD2
J gene: TRBJ2-1
CDR3 DNA: TGTGCCAGCAGCTTTGAGCGGGGCAAATACAATGAGCAGTTCTTC
CDR3 protein: CASSFERGKYNEQFF

clone size: NA
V gene: TRBV20-1
D gene: TRBD2
J gene: TRBJ2-1
CDR3 DNA: TGCAGTGCTAAGATCGGACTAGCGGGGGGCAATGAGCAGCTCTTC
CDR3 protein: CSAKIGLAGGNEQLF

clone size: NA
V gene: TRBV10-2
D gene: NA
J gene: TRBJ2-5
CDR3 DNA: TGCGCCAGCCGCCGACTAGTAAAAGAGACCCAGTACTTC
CDR3 protein: CASRRLVKETQYF

clone size: few
V gene: TRBV11-1
D gene: TRBD2
J gene: TRBJ2-1
CDR3 DNA: TGTGCCAGCAGCTTAGGATTATACCCGGGACTAGCGGCGAAAGATGAGCAGTTCTTC
CDR3 protein: CASSLGLYPGLAAKDEQFF

clone size: NA
V gene: TRBV2
D gene: NA
J gene: TRBJ2-1
CDR3 DNA: TGTGCCAGCAGCGGACCTTACAATGAGCAGTTCTTC
CDR3 protein: CASSGPYNEQFF

clone size: NA
V gene: TRBV3-1
D gene: NA
J gene: TRBJ2-3
CDR3 DNA: TGTGCCAGCAGCCCGACTAGGTCCGATGGTACGCAGTATTTT
CDR3 protein: CASSPTRSDGTQYF

clone size: few
V gene: TRBV5-1
D gene: NA
J gene: TRBJ2-5
CDR3 DNA: TGCGCCAGCAGCTTGAAGGCTAGCCAAGGGGAGACCCAGTACTTC
CDR3 protein: CASSLKASQGETQYF

clone size: NA
V gene: TRBV9
D gene: TRBD2
J gene: TRBJ2-7
CDR3 DNA: TGTGCCAGCAGCGGGGGACTAGCCTACGAGCAGTACTTC
CDR3 protein: CASSGGLAYEQYF

clone size: few
V gene: TRBV29-1
D gene: NA
J gene: TRBJ1-2
CDR3 DNA: TGCAGCGTTGCCTGGGGGCGAGGCTACACCTTC
CDR3 protein: CSVAWGRGYTF

clone size: NA
V gene: TRBV20-1
D gene: NA
J gene: TRBJ2-6
CDR3 DNA: TGCAGTGCTAGATTAGTACCTGGGGCCAACGTCCTGACTTTC
CDR3 protein: CSARLVPGANVLTF

clone size: NA
V gene: TRBV13
D gene: NA
J gene: TRBJ2-7
CDR3 DNA: TGTGCCAGCAGCCTTCGGAAGGTCTCCTACGAGCAGTACTTC
CDR3 protein: CASSLRKVSYEQYF

clone size: few
V gene: TRBV19
D gene: NA
J gene: TRBJ2-7
CDR3 DNA: TGTGCCAGTAGATCCGGGACGTCTGGGGGAGAGCAGTACTTC
CDR3 protein: CASRSGTSGGEQYF